Sequencing of this T cell receptor beta chain was carried out in a study of T cell responses to AZD1222 COVID-19 vaccine. Findings and limits, study-wide: Repertoire samples came only from after the peak T cell response.

Notes on this clone: As yet, its antigen is unknown.

Generated by immunoSEQ multiplex PCR, the TCRdb table keeps only in-frame clones and is missing some. The profile covers some 110,000 clones, with more than 70% appearing a single time and around 4.4% taken by the ten largest. This receptor was obtained from an adult who received the AZD1222 COVID-19 vaccine. This specimen consisted of peripheral blood, obtained 28 days after the second AZD1222 dose.

CDR3: CASSYSSNQPQHF. Here the CDR3 DNA reads TGTGCCAGCAGTTATAGTAGCAATCAGCCCCAGCATTTT. The chain carries TRBV12-3 or TRBV12-4 and TRBJ1-5; D is unclear. Deletions cut 4 bases from V and 0 bases from J, with 4 bases between. The CDR3 covers 13 residues.